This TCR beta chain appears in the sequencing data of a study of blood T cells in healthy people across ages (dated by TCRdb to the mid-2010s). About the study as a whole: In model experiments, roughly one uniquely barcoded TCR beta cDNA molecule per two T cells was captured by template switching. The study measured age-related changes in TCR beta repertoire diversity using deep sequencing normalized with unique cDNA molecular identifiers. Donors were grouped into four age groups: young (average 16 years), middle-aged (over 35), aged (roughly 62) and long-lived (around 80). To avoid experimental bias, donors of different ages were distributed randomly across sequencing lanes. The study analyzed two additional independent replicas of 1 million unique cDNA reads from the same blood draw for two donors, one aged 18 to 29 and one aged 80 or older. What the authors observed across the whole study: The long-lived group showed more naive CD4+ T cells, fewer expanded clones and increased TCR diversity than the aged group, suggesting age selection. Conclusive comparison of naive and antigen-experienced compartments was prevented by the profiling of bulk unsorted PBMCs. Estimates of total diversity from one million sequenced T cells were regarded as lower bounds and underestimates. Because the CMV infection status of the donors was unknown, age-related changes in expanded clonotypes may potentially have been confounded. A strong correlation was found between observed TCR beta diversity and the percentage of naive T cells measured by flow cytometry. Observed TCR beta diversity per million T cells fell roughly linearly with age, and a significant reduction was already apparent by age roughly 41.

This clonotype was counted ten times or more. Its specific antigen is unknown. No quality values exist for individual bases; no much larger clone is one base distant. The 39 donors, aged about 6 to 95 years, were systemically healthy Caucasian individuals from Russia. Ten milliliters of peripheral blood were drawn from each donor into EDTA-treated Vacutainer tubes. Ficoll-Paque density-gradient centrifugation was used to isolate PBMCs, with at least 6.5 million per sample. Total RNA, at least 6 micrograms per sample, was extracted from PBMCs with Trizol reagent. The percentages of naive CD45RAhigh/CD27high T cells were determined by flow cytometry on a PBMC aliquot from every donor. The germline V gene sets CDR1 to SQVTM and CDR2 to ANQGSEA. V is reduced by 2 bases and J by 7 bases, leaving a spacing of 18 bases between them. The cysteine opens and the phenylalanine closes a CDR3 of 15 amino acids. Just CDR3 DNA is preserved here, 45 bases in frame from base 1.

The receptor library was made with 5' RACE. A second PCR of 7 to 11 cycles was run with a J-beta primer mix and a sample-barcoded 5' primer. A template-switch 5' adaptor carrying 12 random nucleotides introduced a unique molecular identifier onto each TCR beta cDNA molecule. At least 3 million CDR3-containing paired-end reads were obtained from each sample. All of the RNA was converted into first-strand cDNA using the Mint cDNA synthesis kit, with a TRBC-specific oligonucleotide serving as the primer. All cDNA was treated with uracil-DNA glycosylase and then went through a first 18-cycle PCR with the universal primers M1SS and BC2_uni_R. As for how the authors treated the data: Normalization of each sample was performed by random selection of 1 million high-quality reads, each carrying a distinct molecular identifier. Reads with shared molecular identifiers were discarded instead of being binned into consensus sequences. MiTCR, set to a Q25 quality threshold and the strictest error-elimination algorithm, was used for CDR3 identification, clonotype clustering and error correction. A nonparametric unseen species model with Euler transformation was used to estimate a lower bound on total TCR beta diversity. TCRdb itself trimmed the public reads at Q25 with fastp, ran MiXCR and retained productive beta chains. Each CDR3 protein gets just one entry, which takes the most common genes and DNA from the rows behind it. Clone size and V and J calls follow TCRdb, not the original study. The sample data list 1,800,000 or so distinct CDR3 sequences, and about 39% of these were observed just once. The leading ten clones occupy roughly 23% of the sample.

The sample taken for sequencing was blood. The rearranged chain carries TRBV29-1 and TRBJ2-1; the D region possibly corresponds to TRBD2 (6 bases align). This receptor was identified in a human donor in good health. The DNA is TGCAGCGTTGAACTCCCAAGTGGCGGGGATAATGAGCAGTTCTTC. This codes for CSVELPSGGDNEQFF.